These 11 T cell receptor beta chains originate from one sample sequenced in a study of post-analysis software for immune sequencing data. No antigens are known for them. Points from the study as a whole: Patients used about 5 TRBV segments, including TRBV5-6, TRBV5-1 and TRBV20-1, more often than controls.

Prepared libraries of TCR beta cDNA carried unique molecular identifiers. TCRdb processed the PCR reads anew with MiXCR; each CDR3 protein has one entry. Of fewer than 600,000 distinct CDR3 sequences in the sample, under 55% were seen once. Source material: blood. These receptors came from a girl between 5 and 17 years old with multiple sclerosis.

The CDR3 coding sequence is TGTGCCAGCAGTTTTGCGGGACAGGGGGGGTATAGCAATCAGCCCCAGCATTTT. Amino acids: CASSFAGQGGYSNQPQHF. V and J are TRBV28 and TRBJ1-5, with 11 bases fitting TRBD1. The CDR3 consists of 18 residues. The J segment lost 0 bases and the V segment lost 3 bases, leaving 7 bases of the junction unmatched. Germline-derived CDR1 and CDR2 are MDHEN and SYDVKM. The full variable domain, rest sourced from reference TRBV28 and TRBJ1-5, is DVKVTQSSRYLVKRTGEKVFLECVQDMDHENMFWYRQDPGLGLRLIYFSYDVKMKEKGDIPEGYSVSREKKERFSLILESASTNQTSMYLCASSFAGQGGYSNQPQHFGDGTRLSIL.

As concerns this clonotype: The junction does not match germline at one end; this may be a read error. The CDR3 reads CASSLRREETQYF. As DNA, the CDR3 is TGTGCTAGCAGCTTACGCAGGGAAGAGACCCAGTACTTC. The chain combines TRBV7-7 with TRBJ2-5, with D possibly being TRBD1 (5 bases). Germline-derived CDR1 and CDR2 are SSHAT and FNYEAQ (reference sequence). The CDR3 runs 13 residues. Combining the CDR3 with reference TRBV7-7 and TRBJ2-5 gives the whole variable domain GAGVSQSPRYKVTKRGQDVTLRCDPISSHATLYWYQQALGQGPEFLTYFNYEAQPDKSGLPSDRFSAERPEGSISTLTIQRTEQRDSAMYRCASSLRREETQYFGPGTRLLVL.

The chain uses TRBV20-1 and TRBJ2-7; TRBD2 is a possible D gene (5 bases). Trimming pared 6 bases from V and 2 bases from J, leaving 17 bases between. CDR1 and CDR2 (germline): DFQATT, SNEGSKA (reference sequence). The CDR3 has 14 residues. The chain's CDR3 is CSAEPTGNTYEQYF. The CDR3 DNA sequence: TGCAGTGCCGAACCCACCGGGAACACCTACGAGCAGTACTTC.

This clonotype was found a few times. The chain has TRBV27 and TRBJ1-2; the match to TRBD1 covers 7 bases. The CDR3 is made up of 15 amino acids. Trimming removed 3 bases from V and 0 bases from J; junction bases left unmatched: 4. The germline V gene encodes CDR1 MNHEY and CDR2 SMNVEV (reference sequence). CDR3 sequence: CASSFRTGPNYGYTF. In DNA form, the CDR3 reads TGTGCCAGCAGTTTTCGGACAGGACCTAACTATGGCTACACCTTC.

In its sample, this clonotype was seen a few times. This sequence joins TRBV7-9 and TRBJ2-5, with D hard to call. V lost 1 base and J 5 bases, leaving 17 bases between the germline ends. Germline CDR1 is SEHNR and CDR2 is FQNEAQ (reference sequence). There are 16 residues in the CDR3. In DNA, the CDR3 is TGTGCCAGCAGCTTAGGGTCGGCCGCGTGGTCGGAGACCCAGTACTTC. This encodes CASSLGSAAWSETQYF.

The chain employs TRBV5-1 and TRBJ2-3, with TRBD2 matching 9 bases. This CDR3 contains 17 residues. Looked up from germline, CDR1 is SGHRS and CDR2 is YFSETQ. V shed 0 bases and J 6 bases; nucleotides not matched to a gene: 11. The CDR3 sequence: CASSLAGLAGEVDTQYF. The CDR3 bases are TGCGCCAGCAGCTTGGCAGGGTTAGCGGGAGAAGTGGATACGCAGTATTTT.

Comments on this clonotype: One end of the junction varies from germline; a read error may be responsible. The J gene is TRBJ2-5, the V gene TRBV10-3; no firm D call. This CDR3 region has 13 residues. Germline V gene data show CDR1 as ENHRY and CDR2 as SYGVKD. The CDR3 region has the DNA TGTGCCATCAGGGAGTACCAGCAAGAGACCCAGTACTTC. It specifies CAIREYQQETQYF.

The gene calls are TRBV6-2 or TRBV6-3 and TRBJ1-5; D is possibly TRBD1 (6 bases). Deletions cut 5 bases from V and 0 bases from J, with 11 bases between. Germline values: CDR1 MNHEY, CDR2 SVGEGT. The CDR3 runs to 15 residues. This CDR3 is CASSTGTYSNQPQHF. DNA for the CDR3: TGTGCCAGCAGTACAGGGACATATAGCAATCAGCCCCAGCATTTT.

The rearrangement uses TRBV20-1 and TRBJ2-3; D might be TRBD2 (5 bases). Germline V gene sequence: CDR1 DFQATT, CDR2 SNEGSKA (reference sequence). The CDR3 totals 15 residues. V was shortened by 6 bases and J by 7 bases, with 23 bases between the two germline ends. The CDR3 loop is CSAEGLESTINTQYF. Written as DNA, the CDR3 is TGCAGTGCGGAAGGGTTGGAGTCGACTATTAATACGCAGTATTTT.

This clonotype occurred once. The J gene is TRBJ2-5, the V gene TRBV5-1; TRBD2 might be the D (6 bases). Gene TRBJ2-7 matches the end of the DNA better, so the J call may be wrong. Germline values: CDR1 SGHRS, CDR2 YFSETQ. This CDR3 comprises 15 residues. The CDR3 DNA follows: TGCGCCAGCCGTCTCGGGATAGCGGAGGACTACGAGCAGTACTTC. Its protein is CASRLGIAEDYEQYF.

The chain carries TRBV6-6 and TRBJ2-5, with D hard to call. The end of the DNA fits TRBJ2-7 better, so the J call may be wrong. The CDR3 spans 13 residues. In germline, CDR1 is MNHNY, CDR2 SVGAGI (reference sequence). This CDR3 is CASMWTLRDEQYF. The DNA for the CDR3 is TGTGCCAGCATGTGGACCCTTCGCGACGAGCAGTACTTC.